These 28 T cell receptor beta chains originate from one sample sequenced in a study of memory CD4+ T cells and cytomegalovirus serostatus. Single viable CD3+CD4+CD8-CD45RO+ cells were sorted as the memory CD4+ T cells. This table comes from immunoSEQ multiplex PCR, and its TCRdb copy is limited to in-frame clones, with some not included. This repertoire shows tens of thousands of clones, more than 75% found once; its top ten account for approximately 0.8%. The sample was memory CD4+ T cells from blood. The receptors derive from an adult in good health and CMV-seronegative.

The table lists this clone with a count of one. The chain has TRBV9 and TRBJ1-1, with TRBD1 matching over 7 bases. The V segment lost 4 bases and the J segment 1 base; nucleotides outside the gene matches: 4. This CDR3 contains 14 residues. The germline V gene encodes CDR1 SGDLS and CDR2 YYNGEE. The CDR3, as DNA: TGTGCCAGCAGCCAGGGGGGCGGGAACACTGAAGCTTTCTTT. Translated: CASSQGGGNTEAFF.

The V and J genes are TRBV30 and TRBJ2-7; 7 bases are a match to TRBD1. In germline, CDR1 is GTSNPN, CDR2 SVGIG (reference sequence). The J segment lost 6 bases and the V segment lost 8 bases, leaving 13 bases of the junction unmatched. The CDR3 consists of 13 residues. The CDR3 sequence: CAGEPGGDGEQYF. The CDR3 nucleotides read TGTGCCGGAGAACCAGGGGGAGATGGCGAGCAGTACTTC.

DNA for the CDR3: TGTGCCTGGAGCCTCAAAGAGACCCAGTACTTC. It specifies CAWSLKETQYF. This chain uses TRBV30 with TRBJ2-5; D not resolved. The length of the CDR3 is 11 residues. The V gene's germline CDR1 is GTSNPN and CDR2 SVGIG (reference sequence). Trimming stripped 3 bases from V and 3 bases from J, with 5 bases between.

This clone was detected only once. The rearrangement joins TRBV7-9 to TRBJ1-4; D is ambiguous. The CDR3 runs 15 residues. From germline, CDR1 is SEHNR and CDR2 FQNEAQ (reference sequence). V lost 2 bases and J 1 base, leaving 8 bases between the germline ends. The CDR3 reads CASSLSTLTNEKLFF. The CDR3 DNA reads as TGTGCCAGCAGCTTATCCACACTAACTAATGAAAAACTGTTTTTT.

The chain links TRBV10-3 to TRBJ1-5; no firm D call. The ends were cut back, 4 bases at V and 5 bases at J, with 9 bases in the middle. This CDR3 spans 13 amino acids. In germline, CDR1 is ENHRY, CDR2 SYGVKD. The CDR3 DNA is TGTGCCATCAGTGGGGGAACAGATCAGCCCCAGCATTTT. It specifies CAISGGTDQPQHF.

This sequence joins TRBV7-8 and TRBJ1-1, with a tentative D call TRBD1 (6 bases). V was trimmed by 3 bases and J by 4 bases, leaving 12 bases between them. CDR3 size: 14 residues. CDR1 and CDR2 (germline): SGHVS, FQNEAQ. CDR3 DNA: TGTGCCAGCAGCTTGAGGGGGGGGGCCACTGAAGCTTTCTTT. Its translation: CASSLRGGATEAFF.

This rearrangement joins TRBV2 to TRBJ1-6, with TRBD1 as a possible D gene (5 bases). Germline CDR1 and CDR2: SNHLY and FYNNEI. V lost 6 bases, J lost 4 bases, and 13 bases lay in between. This CDR3 is built from 15 residues. The CDR3 is CASSSGGGYNSPLHF. In DNA, the CDR3 is TGTGCCAGCAGCTCCGGGGGGGGGTATAATTCACCCCTCCACTTT.

The chain recombines TRBV6-1 with TRBJ2-4; D gene uncertain. The CDR3 has 13 amino acids. From germline, CDR1 is MNHNS and CDR2 SASEGT. V shed 5 bases and J shed 7 bases, with 12 bases lying between them. In nucleotides, the CDR3 is TGTGCCAGCAGTTTCGTCACGACGAACATTCAGTACTTC. This translates into CASSFVTTNIQYF.

The J gene is TRBJ2-2, the V gene TRBV6-5; possible D gene TRBD1, 5 bases. The V and J ends lost 2 bases and 2 bases respectively, with 9 bases between them. The CDR3 extends over 15 amino acids. The germline CDR1 and CDR2 sequences are MNHEY and SVGAGI. The CDR3 sequence: CASSYAGPNTGELFF. The CDR3 DNA sequence: TGTGCCAGCAGTTACGCAGGGCCAAACACCGGGGAGCTGTTTTTT.

The V gene is TRBV4-2, the J gene TRBJ1-4; the D is unclear. CDR3 size: 13 residues. Germline V gene data show CDR1 as LGHNA and CDR2 as YNFKEQ. The V end lost 5 bases, the J end lost 8 bases, and 12 bases lay between the germline ends. Here the CDR3 reads CASSYKAGEKLFF. In DNA, the CDR3 is TGTGCCAGCAGCTATAAAGCCGGGGAAAAACTGTTTTTT.

This clone was observed a few times. V is TRBV19 and J is TRBJ1-2; 7 bases align to TRBD1. V trimming: 3 bases; J trimming: 6 bases; junction bases outside the gene matches: 7. Germline values: CDR1 LNHDA, CDR2 SQIVND (reference sequence). The CDR3 runs to 14 residues. The CDR3 reads CASSILGGEHGYTF. Written as DNA, the CDR3 is TGTGCCAGTAGTATCTTAGGGGGCGAACATGGCTACACCTTC.

The rearrangement links TRBV6-6 to TRBJ2-7; the D is unclear. The V end lost 2 bases, the J end lost 5 bases, and 7 bases lay between the germline ends. The CDR3 runs 12 residues. CDR1 is MNHNY, CDR2 SVGAGI, per germline (reference sequence). CDR3 DNA: TGTGCCAGCAGTTACGGGTCCCACGAGCAGTACTTC. Translated, it gives CASSYGSHEQYF.

V is TRBV7-9 and J is TRBJ2-6; D is perhaps TRBD1 or TRBD2 (6 bases each). Looked up from germline, CDR1 is SEHNR and CDR2 is FQNEAQ (reference sequence). V gave up 2 bases and J gave up 2 bases, with 7 bases separating them. The length of the CDR3 is 15 residues. In DNA, the CDR3 is TGTGCCAGCAGCTTAAGGGGGGCTGGGGCCAACGTCCTGACTTTC. Protein: CASSLRGAGANVLTF.

The chain employs TRBV2 and TRBJ1-1, with D unresolved. Between the trimmed V and J ends, which lost 10 bases and 1 base, there was a span of 13 bases. The CDR3 is 13 amino acids. From germline, CDR1 is SNHLY and CDR2 FYNNEI. The CDR3 DNA is TGTGCCACCCGGTTTGGGCGGAACACTGAAGCTTTCTTT. It is translated as CATRFGRNTEAFF.

The table lists this clone with a count of one. The rearrangement joins TRBV19 to TRBJ2-7; D is perhaps TRBD1 (6 bases). The germline V and J ends were trimmed by 4 bases and 6 bases, with 13 bases remaining between them. CDR3 size: 13 residues. Germline CDR1 LNHDA, CDR2 SQIVND (reference sequence). In nucleotides, the CDR3 is TGTGCCAGTAGTAACCCAGGGGCACGCGAGCAGTACTTC. It codes for CASSNPGAREQYF.

V is TRBV4-2 and J is TRBJ2-1; no definite D call. This CDR3 contains 13 residues. Germline CDR1 is LGHNA and CDR2 is YNFKEQ. The V gene lost 5 bases and the J gene lost 5 bases, with 10 bases spanning the gap. The CDR3 protein is CASSIDLHNEQFF. The CDR3 coding sequence is TGTGCCAGCAGCATTGATCTGCACAATGAGCAGTTCTTC.

The chain carries TRBV6-5 and TRBJ1-2; D is uncertain. Trimming took 2 bases from V and 8 from J, leaving 18 bases between them. Germline-derived CDR1 and CDR2 are MNHEY and SVGAGI. The CDR3 loop spans 15 amino acids. The DNA of the CDR3 is TGTGCCAGCAGTTACGATAGGGCGGGCGGCGGAGGCTACACCTTC. This codes for CASSYDRAGGGGYTF.

The rearrangement uses TRBV6-1 and TRBJ2-4, with 7 bases that match TRBD1. The CDR3 is made up of 14 amino acids. J was trimmed by 8 bases and V by 6 bases; bases with no gene match: 10. The germline V gene encodes CDR1 MNHNS and CDR2 SASEGT. The DNA of the CDR3 is TGTGCCAGCAGCCTCGGGACAGCCCTCGACATTCAGTACTTC. Encoded protein: CASSLGTALDIQYF.

The gene calls are TRBV14 and TRBJ2-5; a possible D gene is TRBD1 (6 bases). V was trimmed by 5 bases and J by 3 bases, leaving 13 bases between them. CDR1 and CDR2 from the germline V gene are SGHDN and FVKESK. This CDR3 comprises 14 residues. CDR3 nucleotides: TGTGCCAGCAGCAAACTGACAGGAAAAGAGACCCAGTACTTC. Protein product: CASSKLTGKETQYF.

This chain connects TRBV2 to TRBJ2-5; D is undetermined. The CDR3 runs 11 residues. Germline V lookup: CDR1 SNHLY, CDR2 FYNNEI. V was pared by 5 bases and J by 5 bases, with 6 bases between. The CDR3 reads CASSFRETQYF. CDR3 DNA sequence: TGTGCCAGCAGTTTCAGGGAGACCCAGTACTTC.

The J gene is TRBJ2-7, the V gene TRBV6-6, with TRBD1 matching 7 bases. CDR1 is MNHNY, CDR2 SVGAGI, per germline (reference sequence). There are 10 residues in the CDR3. V trimming: 7 bases; J trimming: 6 bases; junction bases outside the gene matches: 0. CDR3 sequence: CASTGGEQYF. CDR3 bases: TGTGCCAGCACAGGGGGCGAGCAGTACTTC.

This rearrangement joins TRBV6-1 to TRBJ1-1; D is ambiguous. Germline lookup yields CDR1 MNHNS and CDR2 SASEGT. This CDR3 spans 15 amino acids. V was trimmed by 2 bases and J by 1 base, leaving 11 bases between them. The CDR3 nucleotides are TGTGCCAGCAGTGAAAGAAGGAAAGCGAACACTGAAGCTTTCTTT. Encoded protein: CASSERRKANTEAFF.

The chain is built from TRBV5-8 and TRBJ1-6; no firm D call. Trimming took off 4 bases at V and 7 bases at J, with 15 bases between the two ends. From germline, CDR1 is SGHTS and CDR2 YDEGEE. The CDR3 length is 15 residues. The CDR3, as DNA: TGTGCCAGCAGCCCCACCCGGGTCCAAAATTCACCCCTCCACTTT. It codes for CASSPTRVQNSPLHF.

V gene TRBV4-3 combines with J gene TRBJ1-4, with D perhaps matching TRBD1 (6 bases). From germline, CDR1 is LGHNA and CDR2 YSLEER. Trimming shortened V by 0 bases and J by 5 bases, and 10 bases separated the two germline ends. The CDR3 has 15 residues. As DNA, the CDR3 is TGCGCCAGCAGCCAAGAGGGGCAGGGGAATGAAAAACTGTTTTTT. It specifies CASSQEGQGNEKLFF.

The J gene is TRBJ1-2, the V gene TRBV29-1; possible D gene TRBD1, 6 bases. The CDR3 consists of 14 residues. The V end lost 5 bases, the J end lost 7 bases, and 20 bases lay between the germline ends. Germline V lookup: CDR1 SQVTM, CDR2 ANQGSEA. The CDR3 loop reads CSVYQGSPSGGYTF. The CDR3 DNA follows: TGCAGCGTTTACCAGGGGAGCCCCTCCGGTGGCTACACCTTC.

The chain is built from TRBV15 and TRBJ2-3, with TRBD2 identical over 16 bases. Germline V gives CDR1 LNHNV, CDR2 YYDKDF (reference sequence). The CDR3 covers 18 residues. J lost 5 bases, V lost 3 bases, and 8 bases had no gene match. The CDR3 DNA sequence: TGTGCCACCAGCAGGCCACCGGGACTAGCGGGGGGGCTAGATACGCAGTATTTT. Translation gives CATSRPPGLAGGLDTQYF.

The CDR3 nucleotides are TGTGCCAGAGGACTAAACCAAGAGACCCAGTACTTC. Protein: CARGLNQETQYF. The chain carries TRBV2 and TRBJ2-5, with TRBD2 as a possible D gene (6 bases). The germline CDR1 and CDR2 sequences are SNHLY and FYNNEI. This CDR3 is 12 amino acids long. Trimming cost V 9 bases and J 0 bases, with 8 bases left between them.

This clone was seen just once. The V gene is TRBV4-2, the J gene TRBJ2-7; unclear D gene. V gave up 0 bases and J gave up 6 bases, with 15 bases separating them. CDR3 length: 15 residues. Looked up from germline, CDR1 is LGHNA and CDR2 is YNFKEQ. Written as DNA, the CDR3 is TGTGCCAGCAGCCAAGAGCGGATCCGGGCAGGCGAGCAGTACTTC. This codes for CASSQERIRAGEQYF.